These T cell receptor beta chains were read from a single sample in a study of blood T cell repertoires in COVID-19. This table comes from immunoSEQ multiplex PCR, and its TCRdb copy is limited to in-frame clones, with some not included. This sample has under 250,000 clones, with approximately 83% found just once. Material: peripheral blood. These receptors originate from a woman in her twenties or thirties who had recovered from COVID-19. Both conserved end residues are part of each CDR3. D genes are given only for firm matches. Clone size is given for some rows only: seen once, a few or many times, or a class if the clone is expanded.

D gene | J gene | V gene | clone size | CDR3 protein | CDR3 DNA
TRBD2 | TRBJ2-2 | TRBV25-1 | . | CASAVLAGETGELFF | TGTGCCAGCGCTGTGCTAGCGGGAGAAACCGGGGAGCTGTTTTTT
TRBD2 | TRBJ2-1 | TRBV29-1 | . | CSVGREGNEQFF | TGCAGCGTGGGGCGGGAGGGAAATGAGCAGTTCTTC
. | TRBJ2-7 | TRBV5-4 | . | CASSPRGFEQYF | TGTGCCAGCAGCCCACGGGGGTTCGAGCAGTACTTC
. | TRBJ2-5 | TRBV28 | . | CASSFPTFSDRTHQETQYF | TGTGCCAGCAGTTTCCCTACCTTCTCCGACAGGACACATCAAGAGACCCAGTACTTC
TRBD1 | TRBJ1-1 | TRBV18 | . | CASSDRGPTEAFF | TGTGCCAGCTCAGACAGGGGCCCCACTGAAGCTTTCTTT
. | TRBJ1-1 | TRBV11-2 | few | CASSLEAGGDTEAFF | TGTGCCAGCAGCTTAGAGGCGGGTGGGGACACTGAAGCTTTCTTT
TRBD1 | TRBJ1-2 | TRBV28 | . | CASSPGTGYPNNYGYTF | TGTGCCAGCAGTCCCGGGACAGGCTACCCAAATAACTATGGCTACACCTTC
. | TRBJ2-7 | TRBV11-2 | . | CASSLGLRNEQYF | TGTGCCAGCAGCTTAGGACTCCGTAACGAGCAGTACTTC
TRBD2 | TRBJ2-7 | TRBV11-2 | . | CASRYKTGGTYEQYF | TGTGCCAGCAGGTATAAGACGGGAGGTACCTACGAGCAGTACTTC
. | TRBJ2-1 | TRBV29-1 | . | CSVMQYEQFF | TGCAGCGTGATGCAGTACGAGCAGTTCTTC
. | TRBJ2-3 | TRBV11-2 | once | CASSSERWGGGRRTDTQYF | TGTGCCAGCAGCTCGGAAAGGTGGGGGGGCGGGAGACGCACAGATACGCAGTATTTT
. | TRBJ2-4 | TRBV28 | . | CASSFGRGVKNIQYF | TGTGCCAGCAGTTTCGGCAGGGGGGTCAAAAACATTCAGTACTTC
. | TRBJ1-3 | TRBV11-2 | few | CASSHPVLNTIYF | TGTGCCAGCAGCCATCCGGTCTTGAACACCATATATTTT
. | TRBJ1-1 | TRBV30 | . | CAWSGGLANTEAFF | TGTGCCTGGAGTGGAGGCCTGGCGAACACTGAAGCTTTCTTT
TRBD2 | TRBJ2-1 | TRBV7-3 | once | CASSLLSGSGSYNEQFF | TGTGCCAGCAGCCTACTCAGCGGGAGTGGGTCCTACAATGAGCAGTTCTTC
. | TRBJ1-2 | TRBV30 | . | CASLQRASNYGYTF | TGTGCCTCCCTTCAGAGGGCGTCAAACTATGGCTACACCTTC
. | TRBJ2-6 | TRBV5-6 | . | CASSLAPGSSSGANVLTF | TGTGCCAGCAGCTTGGCCCCAGGATCTTCCTCTGGGGCCAACGTCCTGACTTTC
. | TRBJ2-1 | TRBV14 | . | CASSQALPGLDYNEQFF | TGTGCCAGCAGCCAAGCTCTTCCGGGACTCGATTACAATGAGCAGTTCTTC
TRBD2 | TRBJ2-7 | TRBV3-1/TRBV3-2 | many | CASSRGTSGSYEQYF | TGTGCCAGCAGCCGCGGGACTAGCGGCTCCTACGAGCAGTACTTC
TRBD1 | TRBJ1-1 | TRBV9 | . | CASSASTGGGGEAFF | TGTGCCAGCAGCGCCTCCACAGGGGGTGGGGGTGAAGCTTTCTTT
TRBD1 | TRBJ2-7 | TRBV28 | . | CASTRTGGYEQYF | TGTGCCAGCACGCGGACAGGGGGCTACGAGCAGTACTTC
. | TRBJ1-5 | TRBV19 | . | CASSIGENLGPQHF | TGTGCCAGTAGTATAGGAGAGAACCTAGGTCCCCAGCATTTT
. | TRBJ2-7 | TRBV7-9 | once | CASSSAGGDHSYEQYF | TGTGCCAGCAGCTCCGCAGGCGGGGATCACTCCTACGAGCAGTACTTC
. | TRBJ1-4 | TRBV19 | . | CASSRPGATNEKLFF | TGTGCCAGTAGTCGGCCGGGAGCAACTAATGAAAAACTGTTTTTT
. | TRBJ2-7 | TRBV27 | . | CASSPLTGVDYEQYF | TGTGCCAGCAGCCCTTTGACAGGTGTAGACTACGAGCAGTACTTC
. | TRBJ2-7 | TRBV7-3 | . | CASSLDRSYEQYF | TGTGCCAGCAGCTTAGACAGATCCTACGAGCAGTACTTC
. | TRBJ1-6 | TRBV28 | . | CASSQTTQLTVYNSPLHF | TGTGCCAGCAGTCAAACCACTCAATTGACAGTTTATAATTCACCCCTCCACTTT
TRBD1 | TRBJ1-1 | TRBV5-1 | few | CASSLGGTGDTEAFF | TGCGCCAGCAGCTTGGGTGGGACAGGGGACACTGAAGCTTTCTTT
TRBD1 | TRBJ2-1 | TRBV10-1 | . | CASSGPGTGGSNEQFF | TGCGCCAGCAGTGGTCCGGGGACAGGGGGGTCCAATGAGCAGTTCTTC